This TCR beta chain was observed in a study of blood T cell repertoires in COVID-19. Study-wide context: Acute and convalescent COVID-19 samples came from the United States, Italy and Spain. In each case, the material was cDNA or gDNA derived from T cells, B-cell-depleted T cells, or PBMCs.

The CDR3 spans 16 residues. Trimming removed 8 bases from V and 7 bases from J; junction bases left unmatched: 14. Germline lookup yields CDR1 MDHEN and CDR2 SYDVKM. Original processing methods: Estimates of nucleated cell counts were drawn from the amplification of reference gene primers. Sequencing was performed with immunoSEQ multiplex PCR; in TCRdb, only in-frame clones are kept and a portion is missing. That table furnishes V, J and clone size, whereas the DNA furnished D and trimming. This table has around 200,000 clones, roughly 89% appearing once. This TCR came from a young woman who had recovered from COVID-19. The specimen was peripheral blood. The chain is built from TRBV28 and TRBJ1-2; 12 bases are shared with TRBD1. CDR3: CASGPNPGQGAGGYTF. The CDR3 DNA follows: TGTGCCAGCGGCCCAAACCCGGGACAGGGGGCTGGTGGCTACACCTTC.